This TCR beta chain was captured by sequencing in a study of shared clonotypes between healthy human individuals. The study, taken as a whole, reports: Large depth notwithstanding, sorted-subset sequencing proved incomplete by rarefaction.

The CDR3 spans 12 residues. The V gene lost 10 bases and the J gene lost 2 bases, with 12 bases spanning the gap. Germline V gives CDR1 MNHNY, CDR2 SVGAGI (reference sequence). Several immunoSEQ 96-well plates shared each subset's DNA, each plate a replicate. Assay: immunoSEQ multiplex PCR; the TCRdb copy retains only in-frame clones and omits some. The data hold approximately 2.3 million clones, with about 92% observed a single time. As concerns this clone: Its antigen is still unknown.

The sample was naive CD4+ T cells from PBMCs. The subset is: CD45RA+ positively selected. This chain joins TRBV6-6 and TRBJ2-7; D remains ambiguous. The sequence derives from a man aged 18 to 29 in good health. Some clones in this sample may be carry-over from other donors' samples. CDR3 nucleotides: TGTGCCACTGCCCGGACGGCCTACGAGCAGTACTTC. The encoded protein is CATARTAYEQYF.